The sequence of this TCR beta chain was determined in a study of shared clonotypes between healthy human individuals. The wider study: Donor composition was a couple of women and three men, aged 18 to 49.

Overall study results and limits: Clonotypes which were not shared had lower generation probabilities than clonotypes that all four donors shared. It was the few donors that limited the genetic and exposure-history diversity represented.

Libraries were prepared by immunoSEQ multiplex PCR; TCRdb keeps only in-frame clonotypes and omits some of them. This repertoire shows some 630,000 clones, 60% to 80% found once; its top ten account for 1.8%. The CDR3 is 15 residues long. The V and J ends lost 3 bases and 8 bases respectively, with 19 bases between them. Germline V gene data show CDR1 as KGHSH and CDR2 as LQKENI. This clone was observed a single time. The antigen is not known. The TCR comes from a woman in her twenties or thirties in good health. Sequenced sample: memory CD4+ T cells sorted from blood. Sample subset: CD45RA-negative fraction. The gene calls are TRBV18 and TRBJ2-5, with a possible D match to TRBD1 (5 bases). The DNA of the CDR3 is TGTGCCAGCTCACCCGGACAAGGGATGATGGAAACCCAGTACTTC. It translates to CASSPGQGMMETQYF.